These 23 T cell receptor beta chains were all obtained from the same sample, sequenced in a study of long-term antiretroviral therapy in people with HIV. The assay, immunoSEQ v3.0, was run at survey level. The method was immunoSEQ multiplex PCR; TCRdb's version includes in-frame clones alone and lacks a portion of them. The sample has some 22,000 clones; 85% are singletons. The sequences come from unsorted PBMCs, collected approximately 4 years after starting antiretroviral therapy. These TCRs come from a man aged 18 to 29 with HIV.

The chain joins TRBV7-3 to TRBJ1-2, with 8 bases fitting TRBD1. The CDR3 contains 13 residues. The germline CDR1 and CDR2 sequences are SGHTA and FQGTGA. J lost 6 bases, V lost 1 base, and 1 base had no gene match. This CDR3 is CASSLKTGDGYTF. CDR3 nucleotides: TGTGCCAGCAGCTTAAAGACAGGGGATGGCTACACCTTC. The entire variable domain, with the rest obtained from reference TRBV7-3 and TRBJ1-2, is as follows: GAGVSQTPSNKVTEKGKYVELRCDPISGHTALYWYRQSLGQGPEFLIYFQGTGAADDSGLPNDRFFAVRPEGSVSTLKIQRTERGDSAVYLCASSLKTGDGYTFGSGTRLTVV.

The chain couples TRBV5-1 to TRBJ2-7, with D possibly being TRBD1 (5 bases). Trimming removed 2 bases at V and 2 bases at J, with 8 bases between. Germline V gene lookup returns CDR1 SGHRS and CDR2 YFSETQ. The CDR3 totals 13 residues. In DNA, the CDR3 is TGCGCCAGCAGCTTTACAGGAACCTACGAGCAGTACTTC. Its translation is CASSFTGTYEQYF.

The V gene is TRBV7-8, the J gene TRBJ1-5, with D possibly being TRBD1 (6 bases). This CDR3 region has 16 residues. Germline assignment: CDR1 SGHVS and CDR2 FQNEAQ. Trimming stripped 0 bases from V and 5 bases from J, with 14 bases between. Here the CDR3 reads CASSLANREFYQPQHF. DNA for the CDR3: TGTGCCAGCAGCTTAGCGAACAGGGAATTTTATCAGCCCCAGCATTTT.

The chain combines TRBV6-1 with TRBJ2-7; tentative D call: TRBD1 (6 bases). CDR3 length: 13 residues. Germline assignment: CDR1 MNHNS and CDR2 SASEGT. V lost 6 bases and J 4 bases, leaving 13 bases between the germline ends. The CDR3 DNA sequence: TGTGCCAGCAGCCCGGACAGTTATTACGAGCAGTACGTC. Protein: CASSPDSYYEQYV.

The chain is built from TRBV7-9 and TRBJ2-3; no reliable D call. Trimming removed 3 bases at V and 4 bases at J, with 2 bases between. The length of the CDR3 is 11 residues. The germline V gene has CDR1 SEHNR and CDR2 FQNEAQ (reference sequence). The CDR3: CASSFPDTQYF. In DNA form, the CDR3 reads TGTGCCAGCAGCTTCCCAGATACGCAGTATTTT.

This clone was seen a single time. The chain employs TRBV7-8 and TRBJ2-6; D remains unclear. The CDR3 runs 15 residues. Germline V CDR1 and CDR2: SGHVS, FQNEAQ. V was shortened by 1 base and J by 0 bases, with 4 bases between the two germline ends. Here the CDR3 DNA reads TGTGCCAGCAGCTTAGTGGTCTCTGGGGCCAACGTCCTGACTTTC. As protein: CASSLVVSGANVLTF.

The rearrangement uses TRBV5-1 and TRBJ2-2; TRBD1 aligns across 7 bases. V lost 6 bases and J lost 6; bases outside the gene matches: 8. The germline V gene encodes CDR1 SGHRS and CDR2 YFSETQ. The CDR3 has 14 residues. The CDR3 nucleotides read TGCGCCAGCACACAGGGGTTTTACCCCGGGGAGCTGTTTTTT. This translates into CASTQGFYPGELFF.

J is TRBJ1-1 and V is TRBV5-6; 8 positions agree with TRBD1. V was pared by 0 bases and J by 4 bases, with 8 bases of the junction left unmatched. Germline V gives CDR1 SGHDT, CDR2 YYEEEE. This CDR3 region has 16 residues. This CDR3 reads CASSLGFTGGGTEAFF. CDR3 nucleotide sequence: TGTGCCAGCAGCTTGGGTTTCACAGGGGGAGGCACTGAAGCTTTCTTT.

The rearrangement uses TRBV13 and TRBJ2-7, with D possibly TRBD1 on 6 matching bases. This CDR3 has 15 residues. Germline V gene sequence: CDR1 PRHDT, CDR2 FYEKMQ (reference sequence). The germline V and J ends were trimmed by 5 bases and 2 bases, with 16 bases remaining between them. The CDR3 sequence: CASSPHGDMTYEQYF. The CDR3 bases are TGTGCCAGCAGCCCGCATGGGGACATGACCTACGAGCAGTACTTC. The full variable domain, in which reference TRBV13 and TRBJ2-7 provide the parts outside the CDR3, is AAGVIQSPRHLIKEKRETATLKCYPIPRHDTVYWYQQGPGQDPQFLISFYEKMQSDKGSIPDRFSAQQFSDYHSELNMSSLELGDSALYFCASSPHGDMTYEQYFGPGTRLTVT.

This chain joins TRBV5-1 and TRBJ2-1, with TRBD2 as a possible D gene (5 bases). This CDR3 is 15 amino acids long. The V end was cut by 4 bases, the J end by 0 bases, with 11 bases between. In germline, CDR1 is SGHRS, CDR2 YFSETQ. CDR3 residues: CASSRRENSYNEQFF. As DNA, the CDR3 is TGCGCCAGCAGCCGTAGGGAGAACTCCTACAATGAGCAGTTCTTC.

The gene calls are TRBV7-9 and TRBJ2-2; D gene uncertain. The CDR3 totals 14 residues. V lost 10 bases to trimming and J lost 2 bases, with 14 bases between them. Germline-derived CDR1 and CDR2 are SEHNR and FQNEAQ (reference sequence). The CDR3 sequence: CATLVVVNTGELFF. The CDR3 region has the DNA TGTGCCACCCTCGTGGTGGTTAACACCGGGGAGCTGTTTTTT.

This rearrangement joins TRBV5-1 to TRBJ2-1; D gene uncertain. V lost 0 bases, J lost 7 bases, and 14 bases lay in between. There are 15 residues in the CDR3. The germline gives CDR1 SGHRS, CDR2 YFSETQ. CDR3 DNA sequence: TGCGCCAGCAGCTTGGGATTCGGCGGCGAGAATGAGCAGTTCTTC. Its translation is CASSLGFGGENEQFF.

The J gene is TRBJ2-2, the V gene TRBV7-9; D possibly uses TRBD1 or TRBD2 (5 bases each). The CDR3 loop spans 16 amino acids. CDR1 SEHNR and CDR2 FQNEAQ come from the germline V gene (reference sequence). Between the trimmed V and J ends, which lost 7 bases and 6 bases, there was a span of 21 bases. DNA of the CDR3: TGTGCCAGCACACCCTACCTTGCCGGGGCTGCCGGGGAGCTGTTTTTT. Residues: CASTPYLAGAAGELFF. Full variable domain (rest looked up from reference TRBV7-9 and TRBJ2-2): DTGVSQNPRHKITKRGQNVTFRCDPISEHNRLYWYRQTLGQGPEFLTYFQNEAQLEKSRLLSDRFSAERPKGSFSTLEIQRTEQGDSAMYLCASTPYLAGAAGELFFGEGSRLTVL.

This clone was counted only a few times. The V call is TRBV6-1, the J call TRBJ1-1, with 7 bases lining up with TRBD1. V dropped 2 bases and J dropped 6; count of bases not matched to a gene: 6. In germline, CDR1 is MNHNS, CDR2 SASEGT. The CDR3 covers 14 residues. CDR3 sequence reads: CASSELRGRAEAFF. The CDR3 coding sequence is TGTGCCAGCAGTGAATTGAGGGGGCGCGCTGAAGCTTTCTTT.

V gene TRBV29-1 combines with J gene TRBJ1-1; D may be TRBD1 (5 bases). The CDR3 is 16 residues long. V dropped 3 bases and J dropped 3 bases, with 20 bases sitting between them. CDR1 SQVTM and CDR2 ANQGSEA come from the germline V gene. CDR3 DNA: TGCAGCGTTGATCCCCGGTCGCGCCCGGGGGACACTGAAGCTTTCTTT. Amino acids: CSVDPRSRPGDTEAFF. The complete variable domain, with remaining parts taken from reference TRBV29-1 and TRBJ1-1, reads SAVISQKPSRDICQRGTSLTIQCQVDSQVTMMFWYRQQPGQSLTLIATANQGSEATYESGFVIDKFPISRPNLTFSTLTVSNMSPEDSSIYLCSVDPRSRPGDTEAFFGQGTRLTVV.

DNA of the CDR3: TGCGCCAGCAGCTTGTGGGGGGGGTCAAATGAGCAGTTCTTC. It codes for CASSLWGGSNEQFF. This chain links TRBV5-1 with TRBJ2-1; 7 bases fit TRBD2. This CDR3 has 14 amino acids. Germline V lookup: CDR1 SGHRS, CDR2 YFSETQ. The ends lost 1 base at V and 7 bases at J; junction bases unmatched: 5.

This rearrangement joins TRBV11-2 to TRBJ1-5, with D hard to call. Trimming took off 5 bases at V and 1 base at J, with 9 bases between the two ends. Germline CDR1 SGHAT, CDR2 FQNNGV. This CDR3 spans 14 amino acids. CDR3 in amino acids: CASSPGISNQPQHF. CDR3 nucleotides: TGTGCCAGCAGCCCCGGGATAAGCAATCAGCCCCAGCATTTT. The full variable domain, rest sourced from reference TRBV11-2 and TRBJ1-5, is EAGVAQSPRYKIIEKRQSVAFWCNPISGHATLYWYQQILGQGPKLLIQFQNNGVVDDSQLPKDRFSAERLKGVDSTLKIQPAKLEDSAVYLCASSPGISNQPQHFGDGTRLSIL.

The chain couples TRBV6-1 to TRBJ1-1, with unresolved D. V lost 3 bases and J lost 2, with 7 bases in between. Germline V gene lookup returns CDR1 MNHNS and CDR2 SASEGT. This CDR3 comprises 13 residues. Written as DNA, the CDR3 is TGTGCCAGCAGTGACATGTTTAACACTGAAGCTTTCTTT. Translation: CASSDMFNTEAFF.

The genes are TRBV7-9 and TRBJ2-7, with D perhaps TRBD2 (5 bases). The CDR3 spans 14 residues. V shed 1 base and J shed 4 bases, with 11 bases lying between them. Germline V lookup: CDR1 SEHNR, CDR2 FQNEAQ (reference sequence). DNA of the CDR3: TGTGCCAGCAGCTTAGAAGCTAGCTGGTACGAGCAGTACGTC. Protein: CASSLEASWYEQYV.

The rearrangement links TRBV6-7 to TRBJ2-7, with D perhaps TRBD1 (5 bases). TRBV6-7 is filed as an ORF, its function uncertain. V lost 7 bases and J lost 4, with 23 bases in between. The CDR3 is 16 residues long. The CDR3 loop reads CASIRSQVGVPYEQYV. The DNA for the CDR3 is TGTGCCAGCATCCGGTCCCAGGTAGGGGTCCCTTACGAGCAGTACGTC.

The gene calls are TRBV2 and TRBJ1-6, with D hard to call. Trimming shortened V by 8 bases and J by 0 bases, and 5 bases separated the two germline ends. This CDR3 is built from 13 residues. Germline assignment: CDR1 SNHLY and CDR2 FYNNEI. Written as DNA, the CDR3 is TGTGCCAGCTCAAGCTCCTATAATTCACCCCTCCACTTT. Its protein is CASSSSYNSPLHF.

The chain employs TRBV6-5 and TRBJ1-5; 8 nucleotides line up with TRBD1. With V trimmed by 5 bases and J by 5 bases, 5 bases remained unmatched. CDR3 length equals 14 residues. The germline V gene has CDR1 MNHEY and CDR2 SVGAGI. CDR3 region: CASSLTGEYQPQHF. DNA for the CDR3: TGTGCCAGCAGTCTGACAGGGGAGTATCAGCCCCAGCATTTT.

The chain recombines TRBV5-4 with TRBJ2-6; the D gene is possibly TRBD1 (6 bases). V was trimmed by 4 bases and J by 4 bases, leaving 21 bases between them. The CDR3 length is 18 residues. CDR1 is SGHNT, CDR2 YYREEE, per germline (reference sequence). DNA of the CDR3: TGTGCCAGCAGCCAACCGACAGGAGGCTCTGTAGGGGCCAACGTCCTGACTTTC. This encodes CASSQPTGGSVGANVLTF.